Presented here are 7 T cell receptor beta chains from one specimen sequenced in a study of blood T cells in healthy people across ages. Next came a second PCR, run for about 6 to 11 cycles, which used a sample-barcoded 5' primer along with a J-beta primer mix. TCRdb processed the 5' RACE reads anew with MiXCR; each CDR3 protein has one entry. The table records 1.5 million to 2 million distinct CDR3 sequences, 40% to 55% of them present only once. Sequences were obtained from blood. The receptors stem from a woman aged 40 to 55 in good health.

The chain is built from TRBV7-6 and TRBJ2-7; 8 bases align to TRBD2. The V gene's germline CDR1 is SGHVS and CDR2 FNYEAQ. This CDR3 is 16 amino acids long. With V trimmed by 5 bases and J by 3 bases, 12 bases remained unmatched. The DNA of the CDR3 is TGTGCCAGCAGCCCCGGGGGGGCGTATACTATCTACGAGCAGTACTTC. Translated: CASSPGGAYTIYEQYF.

The CDR3 is CASRDLAGGINEQFF. The DNA of the CDR3 is TGTGCCAGCAGAGATCTAGCGGGGGGGATCAATGAGCAGTTCTTC. V usage is TRBV6-2 or TRBV6-3 and J usage is TRBJ2-1; 12 nucleotides match TRBD2. Trimming took 6 bases from V and 6 from J; bases not matched to a gene: 6. Germline CDR1 reads MNHEY; CDR2 reads SVGEGT. CDR3 length: 15 residues.

The chain links TRBV5-1 to TRBJ2-5; D may be TRBD2 (5 bases). The germline V gene encodes CDR1 SGHRS and CDR2 YFSETQ. V was pared by 5 bases and J by 2 bases, with 13 bases between. The CDR3 runs 14 residues. This CDR3 reads CASSKTKPQETQYF. The CDR3 nucleotides read TGCGCCAGCAGTAAGACTAAGCCACAAGAGACCCAGTACTTC.

This chain joins TRBV7-2 and TRBJ2-5, with TRBD1 as a possible D gene (6 bases). Between the trimmed V and J ends, which lost 6 bases and 4 bases, there was a span of 15 bases. The CDR3 consists of 14 residues. Germline CDR1 is SGHTA and CDR2 is FQGNSA. As DNA, the CDR3 is TGTGCCAGCAGTGGGGACACCCACTCAGAGACCCAGTACTTC. It is translated as CASSGDTHSETQYF.

The chain has TRBV3-1 and TRBJ2-4, with 9 bases matching TRBD2. The DNA end is more similar to TRBJ2-5, so the J call may be wrong. The CDR3 loop spans 17 amino acids. The germline CDR1 and CDR2 sequences are LGHDT and YNNKEL (reference sequence). CDR3 loop: CASSQVGGGAFGETQYF. DNA for the CDR3: TGTGCCAGCAGCCAAGTCGGCGGGGGGGCCTTTGGTGAGACCCAGTACTTC.

The chain couples TRBV27 to TRBJ2-3, with 8 nucleotides matching TRBD1. Unmatched junction bases numbered 8, after V lost 5 bases and J lost 4 bases. The length of the CDR3 is 15 residues. The germline V gene encodes CDR1 MNHEY and CDR2 SMNVEV (reference sequence). The CDR3 loop reads CASSPYGQGPDTQYF. CDR3 bases: TGTGCCAGCAGTCCTTACGGACAGGGCCCAGATACGCAGTATTTT.

This clonotype was seen more than once but under ten times. This chain connects TRBV9 to TRBJ2-3; TRBD2 agrees at 7 bases. Germline V gene sequence: CDR1 SGDLS, CDR2 YYNGEE. The CDR3 runs 15 residues. V trimming: 3 bases; J trimming: 5 bases; junction bases outside the gene matches: 9. Here the CDR3 reads CASSAEGRGGDTQYF. The CDR3 region has the DNA TGTGCCAGCAGCGCGGAAGGACGCGGGGGAGATACGCAGTATTTT.